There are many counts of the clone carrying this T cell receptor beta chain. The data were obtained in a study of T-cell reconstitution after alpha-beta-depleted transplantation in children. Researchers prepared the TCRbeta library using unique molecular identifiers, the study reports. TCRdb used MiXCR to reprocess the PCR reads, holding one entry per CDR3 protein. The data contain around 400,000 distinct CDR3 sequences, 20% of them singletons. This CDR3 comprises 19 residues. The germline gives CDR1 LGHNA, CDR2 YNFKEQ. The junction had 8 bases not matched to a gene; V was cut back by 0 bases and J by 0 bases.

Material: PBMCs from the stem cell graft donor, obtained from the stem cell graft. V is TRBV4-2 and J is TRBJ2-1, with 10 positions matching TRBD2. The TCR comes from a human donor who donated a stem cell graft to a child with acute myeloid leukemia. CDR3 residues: CASSQDRLAGVGSYNEQFF. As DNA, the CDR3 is TGTGCCAGCAGCCAAGATCGTCTAGCGGGAGTCGGCTCCTACAATGAGCAGTTCTTC.